These T cell receptor beta chains were read from a single sample in a study of T cells in Graves' hyperthyroidism and ophthalmopathy. Using its own MiXCR run on the multiplex PCR reads, TCRdb lists one record per CDR3 protein. The data hold about 610,000 distinct CDR3 sequences, with roughly 14% observed a single time. The sequenced sample was blood. The source is a woman aged 40 to 50 with Graves' ophthalmopathy. The CDR3 runs from the conserved cysteine through the conserved F or W. Each record gives: CDR3 protein, V gene, J gene.

CASSQDGQGRQPQHF	TRBV4-1	TRBJ1-5
CASNFPTTGIRTEAFF	TRBV28	TRBJ1-1
CASSEGPDSGNTIYF	TRBV9	TRBJ1-3
CASSQWNTGELFF	TRBV4-1	TRBJ2-2
CASSPGTAYKETQYF	TRBV18	TRBJ2-5
CASSTTGRGYTF	TRBV12-3/TRBV12-4	TRBJ1-2
CASVTANTGELFF	TRBV12-3/TRBV12-4	TRBJ2-2
CASGQREPDTQYF	TRBV11-1	TRBJ2-3
CASSAFYRNTEAFF	TRBV6-1	TRBJ1-1
CASSPTSHETQYF	TRBV5-1	TRBJ2-5
CSTSGGSSYEQYF	TRBV20-1	TRBJ2-7
CASSLTWDRGKEQYF	TRBV28	TRBJ2-7
CASSVSDKYEQYF	TRBV9	TRBJ2-7
CASSTGQREMVTGELFF	TRBV12-3/TRBV12-4	TRBJ2-2
CASSPPRGQGAYEQYF	TRBV12-3/TRBV12-4	TRBJ2-7
CASSPPLGYEQYF	TRBV9	TRBJ2-7
CSANSGRADYEQYF	TRBV20-1	TRBJ2-7
CASRRGFIAKNIQYF	TRBV2	TRBJ2-4
CASSMGANQPQHF	TRBV2	TRBJ1-5
CASSTALGLLIYEQYF	TRBV19	TRBJ2-7
CASKGLRYEQYF	TRBV10-1	TRBJ2-7
CASSTGGPEQYF	TRBV2	TRBJ2-7
CASSQSPGLQETQYF	TRBV3-1	TRBJ2-5
CASRGLAGGTQYF	TRBV12-3/TRBV12-4	TRBJ2-5
CSAAGYQETQYF	TRBV29-1	TRBJ2-5
CATSDRVWGQETQYF	TRBV24-1	TRBJ2-5
CASSQPEPRASGIGGTQYF	TRBV4-1	TRBJ2-5
CASSPELNYGYTF	TRBV18	TRBJ1-2
CASSLEGVEAFF	TRBV12-3/TRBV12-4	TRBJ1-1
CASSYYGSETQYF	TRBV6-5	TRBJ2-5
CSAGRGDQETQYF	TRBV20-1	TRBJ2-5
CSVADELSYEQYF	TRBV20-1	TRBJ2-7
CAWGLRGSGNTIYF	TRBV30	TRBJ1-3
CASSFGGSEAQYF	TRBV28	TRBJ2-7
CASSLIGPDGYTF	TRBV28	TRBJ1-2
CSAMGTEGTRYF	TRBV20-1	TRBJ2-5
CAWSLQGSGGYTF	TRBV30	TRBJ1-2
CSAEGQGPEQYF	TRBV29-1	TRBJ2-7
CSAMKRESPYEQYF	TRBV20-1	TRBJ2-7
CASSLGRASEQYF	TRBV7-2	TRBJ2-7
CASSPPIAGAGGELFF	TRBV18	TRBJ2-2
CASSHTGFSYEQYF	TRBV3-1	TRBJ2-7
CAWKAGRGYGYTF	TRBV30	TRBJ1-2
CASRWTDIQETQYF	TRBV6-1	TRBJ2-5
CASSLGIRYEQYF	TRBV5-1	TRBJ2-7
CASSFGREGYEQYF	TRBV12-3/TRBV12-4	TRBJ2-7
CAIGGLAAGSYEQYF	TRBV10-3	TRBJ2-7
CASRGSGYGYTF	TRBV2	TRBJ1-2
CASSPGTLTDTQYF	TRBV12-3/TRBV12-4	TRBJ2-3
CASSFGLAQETQYF	TRBV12-3/TRBV12-4	TRBJ2-5
CASGFSLTRSETYNEQFF	TRBV12-5	TRBJ2-1
CAIGDHNTYEQYF	TRBV28	TRBJ2-7
CASSPTSSYEQYF	TRBV19	TRBJ2-7
CASSYKGQGTSGSSEQYF	TRBV6-2/TRBV6-3	TRBJ2-7
CASSEPTGFYGYTF	TRBV6-1	TRBJ1-2
CSARKLRTGTGEQYF	TRBV20-1	TRBJ2-7
CASSSSRAGGGQPQHF	TRBV3-1	TRBJ1-5
CASSHRGAVGTEAFF	TRBV3-1	TRBJ1-1
CSAPAGTGGNNQPQHF	TRBV20-1	TRBJ1-5